This entry features one T cell receptor (beta chain) sequence. Its antigen is not known. These data are taken from a study of Graves' ophthalmopathy and Graves' hyperthyroidism. Study as a whole: Upon initial diagnosis and before any treatment, peripheral blood was collected.

Overall study results and limits: Blood samples also showed most expanded thyroid clonotypes exceeding 0.001 frequency.

Hyperthyroidism was new, under 2 months, in patients aged 18 to 65. The PBMCs were taken from about 10 ml of fresh peripheral blood. Amplifying from RNA transcripts, the study obtained TCR beta CDR3 regions. The workflow started with a first-round RT-PCR run with HTBI primers and then moved on to a second-round multiplex PCR. TCRdb analysed the multiplex PCR reads with MiXCR anew, one entry per CDR3 protein. Among 300,000 to 500,000 distinct CDR3 sequences listed, over 15% were seen once. This CDR3 contains 14 residues. V gave up 0 bases and J gave up 2 bases, with 9 bases separating them. Germline CDR1 reads SQVTM; CDR2 reads ANQGSEA.

The source material was peripheral blood. This rearrangement joins TRBV29-1 to TRBJ2-3, with unresolved D. This receptor was taken from a woman aged 18-29 years with stable Graves' hyperthyroidism. In DNA form, the CDR3 reads TGCAGCGTTGAAGAGGGCTCATTCACAGATACGCAGTATTTT. This gives the protein CSVEEGSFTDTQYF.